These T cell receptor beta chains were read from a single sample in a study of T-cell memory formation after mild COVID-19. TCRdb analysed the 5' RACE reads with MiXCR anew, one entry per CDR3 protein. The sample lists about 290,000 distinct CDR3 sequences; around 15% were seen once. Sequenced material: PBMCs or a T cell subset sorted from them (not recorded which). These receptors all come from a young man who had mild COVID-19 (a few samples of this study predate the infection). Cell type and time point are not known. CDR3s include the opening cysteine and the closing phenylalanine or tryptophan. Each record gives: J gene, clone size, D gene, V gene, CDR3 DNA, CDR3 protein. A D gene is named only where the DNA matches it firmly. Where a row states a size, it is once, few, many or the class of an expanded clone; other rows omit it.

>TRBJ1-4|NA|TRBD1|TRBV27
TGTGCCAGCAGAGGACAGGGTTGGGTAGAAAAACTGTTTTTT
CASRGQGWVEKLFF
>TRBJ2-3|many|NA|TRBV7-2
TGTGCCAGCAGCTTGGTTGGGGGAGATACGCAGTATTTT
CASSLVGGDTQYF
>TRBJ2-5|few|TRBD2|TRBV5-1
TGCGCCAGCAGTTTTCCTCCGGGGGGTACCCAAGAGACCCAGTACTTC
CASSFPPGGTQETQYF
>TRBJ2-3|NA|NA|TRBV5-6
TGTGCCAGCAGCTTGAGGACCGGGGGGCCTCCAAGCACAGATACGCAGTATTTT
CASSLRTGGPPSTDTQYF
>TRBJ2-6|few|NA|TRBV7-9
TGTGCCAGCAGCTTAACACCGGGGGCTGGGGCCAACGTCCTGACTTTC
CASSLTPGAGANVLTF
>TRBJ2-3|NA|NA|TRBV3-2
TGTGCCAGCAGCCCATCTACCACAGATACGCAGTATTTT
CASSPSTTDTQYF
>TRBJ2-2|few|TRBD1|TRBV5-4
TGTGCCAGCAGTCGTGACAGGGTGGGGGACACCGGGGAGCTGTTTTTT
CASSRDRVGDTGELFF
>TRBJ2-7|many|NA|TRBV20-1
TGCAGTGCGAAACTAGCCACATCCTACGAGCAGTACTTC
CSAKLATSYEQYF
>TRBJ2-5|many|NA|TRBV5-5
TGTGCCAGCAGCCGGGGACGGATACTCGGAGAGACCCAGTACTTC
CASSRGRILGETQYF
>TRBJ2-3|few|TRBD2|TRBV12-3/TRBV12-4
TGTGCCAGCTCGGGACTAGCGGGGGGATTTAGCACAGATACGCAGTATTTT
CASSGLAGGFSTDTQYF
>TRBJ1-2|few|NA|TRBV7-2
TGTGCCAGCAGCTTTGACAGGTTGCACTATGGCTACACCTTC
CASSFDRLHYGYTF
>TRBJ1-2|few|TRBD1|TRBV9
TGTGCCAGCAGACAGGGGGCCGATGGCTACACCTTC
CASRQGADGYTF
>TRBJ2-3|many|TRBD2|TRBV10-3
TGTGCCATCAAGCCCGGGGGGGCTCCAGATACGCAGTATTTT
CAIKPGGAPDTQYF
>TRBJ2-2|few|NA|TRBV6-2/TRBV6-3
TGTGCCAGCAGTACTAGATCCGGGGAGCTGTTTTTT
CASSTRSGELFF
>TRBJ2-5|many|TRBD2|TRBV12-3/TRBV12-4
TGTGCCAGCAGTTTTACTCGGGGGGGCCGGGGGACCCAGTACTTC
CASSFTRGGRGTQYF
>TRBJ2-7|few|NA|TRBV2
TGTGCCGGTCGGGTGTCCTACGAGCAGTACTTC
CAGRVSYEQYF
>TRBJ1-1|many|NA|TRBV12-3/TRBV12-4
TGTGCCAGCAGTTTTCCCGGACGTGAAGCTTTCTTT
CASSFPGREAFF
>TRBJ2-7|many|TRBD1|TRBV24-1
TGTGCCACTCGCGAAACCGGGACAGGGGGCGCTGAGGCCGGTTACGAGCAGTACTTC
CATRETGTGGAEAGYEQYF
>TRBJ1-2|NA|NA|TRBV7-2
TGTGCCAGCAGCCCGGGGGGGGTCCCCTATGGCTACACCTTC
CASSPGGVPYGYTF
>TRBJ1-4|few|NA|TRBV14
TGTGCCAGCAGCCAGAATACCGGGAGACTGTTTTTT
CASSQNTGRLFF
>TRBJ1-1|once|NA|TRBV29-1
TGCAGCGTAGGGAGGAAAATGAACACTGAAGCTTTCTTT
CSVGRKMNTEAFF
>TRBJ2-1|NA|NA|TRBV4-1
TGCGCCAGCAGCCCGACTGCGGGGCCCTACAATGAGCAGTTCTTC
CASSPTAGPYNEQFF
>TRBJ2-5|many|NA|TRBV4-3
TGCGCCAGCAGCCAAGATCGTTTTAACGGTGTAGAGACCCAGTACTTC
CASSQDRFNGVETQYF
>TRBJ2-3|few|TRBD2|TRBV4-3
TGCGCCAGCAGCCAAGATACTAGCGCAGCCACTGCGCAGTATTTT
CASSQDTSAATAQYF
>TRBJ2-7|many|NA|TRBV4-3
TGCGCCAGCAGCCTTGGAGGGAGTCCCCACTACGAGCAGTACTTC
CASSLGGSPHYEQYF
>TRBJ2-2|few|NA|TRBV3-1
TGTGCCAGCAGCCAAGTGCGAGTCGGGGAGCTGTTTTTT
CASSQVRVGELFF
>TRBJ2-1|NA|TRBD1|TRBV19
TGTGCCAGTAGAGATACCGGGACAGGGATTCACAATGAGCAGTTCTTC
CASRDTGTGIHNEQFF
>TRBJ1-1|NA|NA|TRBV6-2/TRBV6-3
TGTGCCAGCAGTTACTTGGCAGAGCACACTGAAGCTTTCTTT
CASSYLAEHTEAFF
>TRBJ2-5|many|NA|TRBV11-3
TGTGCCAGCAGCTCTTCACGTCGAGAGACCCAGTACTTC
CASSSSRRETQYF
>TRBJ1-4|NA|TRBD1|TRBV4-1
TGCGCCAGTCAGGACAGGGGGGGTTCTGAAAAACTGTTTTTT
CASQDRGGSEKLFF
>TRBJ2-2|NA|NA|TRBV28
TGTGCCAGCACCAAGGGGCAGGCCGGCGGGGAGCTGTTTTTT
CASTKGQAGGELFF
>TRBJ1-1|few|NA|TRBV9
TGTGCCAGCAGCGAGGGGGTTATGACTGAAGCTTTCTTT
CASSEGVMTEAFF
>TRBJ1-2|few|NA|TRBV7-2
TGTGCCAGCAGCTTAGAGCGGGGAAGATCCTATGGCTACACCTTC
CASSLERGRSYGYTF
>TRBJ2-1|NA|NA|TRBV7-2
TGTGCCAGCAGCCTCGAGGATGGGAGCTACAATGAGCAGTTCTTC
CASSLEDGSYNEQFF
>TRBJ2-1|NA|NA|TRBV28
TGTGCCAGCAGTCAACAGGGAAATGAGCAGTTCTTC
CASSQQGNEQFF
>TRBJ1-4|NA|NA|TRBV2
TGTGCCAGCAGTTCAAGGGACTTTAATGAAAAACTGTTTTTT
CASSSRDFNEKLFF
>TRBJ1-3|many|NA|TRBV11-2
TGTGCCAGCAGCTTCCACAGACTCTCTGGAAACACCATATATTTT
CASSFHRLSGNTIYF
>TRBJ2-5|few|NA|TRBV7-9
TGTGCCAGCAGCCCCGGACGAGCCCCCCAAGAGACCCAGTACTTC
CASSPGRAPQETQYF
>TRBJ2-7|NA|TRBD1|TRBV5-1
TGCGCCAGCAGCTTGGAGGGGGCAGGCAATGAGCAGTACTTC
CASSLEGAGNEQYF
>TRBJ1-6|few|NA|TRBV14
TGTGCCAGCAGGAGAGAGGGGGACTATAATTCACCCCTCCACTTT
CASRREGDYNSPLHF
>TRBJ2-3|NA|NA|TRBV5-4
TGTGCCAGCAGCTACACCTCCGGGACTCGGCGCACAGATACGCAGTATTTT
CASSYTSGTRRTDTQYF
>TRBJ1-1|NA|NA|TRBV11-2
TGTGCCAGCAGCTTAGGCTGGTCGGCAGGCGGGGAAGCTTTCTTT
CASSLGWSAGGEAFF
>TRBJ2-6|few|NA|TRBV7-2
TGTGCCAGCATCCGGGCTACTGGGGCCAACGTCCTGACTTTC
CASIRATGANVLTF
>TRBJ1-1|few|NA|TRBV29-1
TGCAGCGTTGAAGGAGGGACTGAAGCTTTCTTT
CSVEGGTEAFF